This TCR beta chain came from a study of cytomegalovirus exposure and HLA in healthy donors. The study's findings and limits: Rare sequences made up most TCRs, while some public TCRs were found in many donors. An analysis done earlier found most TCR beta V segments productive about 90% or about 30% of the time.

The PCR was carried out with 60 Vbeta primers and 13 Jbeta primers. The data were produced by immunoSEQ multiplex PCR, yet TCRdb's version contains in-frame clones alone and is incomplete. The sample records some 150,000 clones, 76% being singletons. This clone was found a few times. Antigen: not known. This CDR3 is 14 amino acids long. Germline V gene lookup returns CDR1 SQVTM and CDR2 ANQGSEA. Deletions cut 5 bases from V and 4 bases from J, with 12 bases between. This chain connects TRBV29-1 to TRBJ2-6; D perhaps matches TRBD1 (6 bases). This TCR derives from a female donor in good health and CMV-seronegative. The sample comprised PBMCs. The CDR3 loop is CSVSGVTGANVLTF. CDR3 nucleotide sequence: TGCAGCGTTTCAGGGGTTACGGGGGCCAACGTCCTGACTTTC.